These 15 T cell receptor beta chains were all obtained from the same sample, sequenced in a study of blood T cell repertoires in COVID-19. Some clones are missing from TCRdb's copy, which holds only in-frame ones; the method was immunoSEQ multiplex PCR. The data contain tens of thousands of clones, 80% to 90% of them singletons. The material sequenced was peripheral blood. Every receptor here comes from a man between 60 and 70 years old with acute or convalescent COVID-19.

This rearrangement joins TRBV6-5 to TRBJ1-1; 9 nucleotides line up with TRBD1. This CDR3 has 15 residues. Germline trimming cut 6 bases from V and 1 base from J; bases unmatched to any gene: 6. Germline CDR1 reads MNHEY; CDR2 reads SVGAGI. Here the CDR3 DNA reads TGTGCCAGCAGGACACAGGGGGCAGGGAACACTGAAGCTTTCTTT. Amino acid sequence: CASRTQGAGNTEAFF.

The chain couples TRBV2 to TRBJ1-1; TRBD1 is a possible D gene (5 bases). The CDR3 length is 10 residues. Trimming took 7 bases from V and 7 from J, leaving 7 bases between them. The germline V gene encodes CDR1 SNHLY and CDR2 FYNNEI. Here the CDR3 DNA reads TGTGCCAGCAAGGGGTTTGAAGCTTTCTTT. As protein: CASKGFEAFF.

The chain recombines TRBV7-3 with TRBJ1-6, with D hard to call. The CDR3 runs 13 residues. Germline V gene sequence: CDR1 SGHTA, CDR2 FQGTGA. V gave up 2 bases and J gave up 3 bases, with 2 bases separating them. The CDR3 DNA sequence: TGTGCCAGCAGCTTACTCTATAATTCACCCCTCCACTTT. Its translation: CASSLLYNSPLHF. The full variable domain, with the rest looked up from reference TRBV7-3 and TRBJ1-6, is GAGVSQTPSNKVTEKGKYVELRCDPISGHTALYWYRQSLGQGPEFLIYFQGTGAADDSGLPNDRFFAVRPEGSVSTLKIQRTERGDSAVYLCASSLLYNSPLHFGNGTRLTVT.

The chain couples TRBV5-5 to TRBJ2-5; TRBD1 aligns across 9 bases. The CDR3 totals 16 residues. Germline V lookup: CDR1 SGHKS, CDR2 YYEKEE (reference sequence). Trimming cost V 4 bases and J 7 bases; bases outside gene matches: 14. CDR3 loop: CASSHQQGAFDGTQYF. CDR3 DNA: TGTGCCAGCAGCCATCAACAGGGGGCGTTTGACGGGACCCAGTACTTC.

V and J are TRBV2 and TRBJ1-4; 9 bases agree with TRBD1. Unmatched junction bases numbered 5, after V lost 5 bases and J lost 7 bases. The CDR3 sequence is 14 residues long. Germline V gene lookup returns CDR1 SNHLY and CDR2 FYNNEI. Here the CDR3 reads CASSRTGVGEKLFF. For the CDR3, the DNA is TGTGCCAGCAGTAGGACAGGGGTTGGTGAAAAACTGTTTTTT.

This sequence joins TRBV19 and TRBJ1-6; 7 positions match TRBD1. Germline V CDR1 and CDR2: LNHDA, SQIVND (reference sequence). CDR3 length: 14 residues. With 6 bases clipped from V and 7 bases from J, the junction kept 6 bases outside the gene matches. CDR3 sequence (DNA): TGTGCCAGTAGGTACGGGACAGAGAATTCACCCCTCCACTTT. Protein product: CASRYGTENSPLHF.

V and J are TRBV2 and TRBJ2-5, with 13 positions matching TRBD2. From germline, CDR1 is SNHLY and CDR2 FYNNEI. CDR3 length: 17 amino acids. The trim removed 5 bases at V and 3 bases at J, leaving 9 bases unmatched. Written as DNA, the CDR3 is TGTGCCAGCAGTCCAGCAGGACTAGCGGGGGTCAAAGAGACCCAGTACTTC. It encodes CASSPAGLAGVKETQYF.

This rearrangement joins TRBV19 to TRBJ2-3; TRBD2 agrees at 11 bases. The V gene's germline CDR1 is LNHDA and CDR2 SQIVND (reference sequence). V lost 5 bases and J lost 2; bases outside the gene matches: 24. The CDR3 totals 22 residues. CDR3 nucleotide sequence: TGTGCCAGTAGTCCCAGATTGTACTATCGGACTAGCGGGCCATCAAACACAGATACGCAGTATTTT. It is translated as CASSPRLYYRTSGPSNTDTQYF.

The J gene is TRBJ2-7, the V gene TRBV5-1; 8 positions match TRBD1. The CDR3 runs to 16 residues. Germline V lookup: CDR1 SGHRS, CDR2 YFSETQ. V lost 4 bases to trimming and J lost 2 bases; unmatched junction nucleotides: 11. The CDR3 region is CASSPSVGDRPYEQYF. The DNA of the CDR3 is TGCGCCAGCAGCCCTTCGGTAGGGGACAGGCCCTACGAGCAGTACTTC.

This clone was counted a single time. The CDR3 here is CASSYGENTEAFF. In DNA, the CDR3 is TGTGCCAGCAGCTACGGGGAGAACACTGAAGCTTTCTTT. This chain uses TRBV11-3 with TRBJ1-1; D is unresolved. CDR1 SGHNT and CDR2 YENEEA come from the germline V gene. The V gene lost 4 bases and the J gene lost 1 base, with 7 bases spanning the gap. The CDR3 totals 13 residues.

The chain combines TRBV5-1 with TRBJ2-7; 10 nucleotides align to TRBD2. CDR3 size: 15 residues. Trimming removed 0 bases from V and 3 bases from J; junction bases left unmatched: 3. Looked up from germline, CDR1 is SGHRS and CDR2 is YFSETQ. CDR3 sequence: CASSLVLAGVYEQYF. The CDR3 DNA is TGCGCCAGCAGCTTGGTCCTAGCGGGGGTCTACGAGCAGTACTTC.

This clone was found once. The rearrangement uses TRBV7-9 and TRBJ2-3, with TRBD1 matching over 8 bases. The CDR3 contains 14 residues. The J segment lost 6 bases and the V segment lost 5 bases, leaving 7 bases of the junction unmatched. Germline assignment: CDR1 SEHNR and CDR2 FQNEAQ (reference sequence). The DNA for the CDR3 is TGTGCCAGCAGCGCTCGGACAGGGACCGATACGCAGTATTTT. Translation gives CASSARTGTDTQYF.

This clone turned up a few times. This chain uses TRBV11-2 with TRBJ1-5; no clear D. CDR3 length: 13 residues. Trimming removed 11 bases at V and 1 base at J, with 12 bases between. The germline CDR1 and CDR2 sequences are SGHAT and FQNNGV. The CDR3, as DNA: TGTGCCCTCGGGTCACAAAGCAATCAGCCCCAGCATTTT. Translation: CALGSQSNQPQHF.

The rearrangement links TRBV10-2 to TRBJ2-5; 9 bases align to TRBD1. V shed 6 bases, J shed 5 bases, and the junction held 7 bases outside the gene matches. Looked up from germline, CDR1 is WSHSY and CDR2 is SAAADI. The CDR3 runs 14 residues. The DNA for the CDR3 is TGCGCCAGCAGGAACAGGGGGCTGGGGGAGACCCAGTACTTC. Amino acids: CASRNRGLGETQYF.

The chain recombines TRBV5-6 with TRBJ1-2, with TRBD1 matching over 9 bases. The CDR3 runs 15 residues. V was pared by 4 bases and J by 4 bases, with 8 bases of the junction left unmatched. Per germline, CDR1 SGHDT and CDR2 YYEEEE. The CDR3 protein is CASSPQGAKIYGYTF. CDR3 nucleotide sequence: TGTGCCAGCAGCCCACAGGGGGCGAAAATCTATGGCTACACCTTC.